This T cell receptor beta chain came from a study of blood T cell repertoires in COVID-19. This CDR3 contains 14 residues. Germline V gene lookup returns CDR1 SGDLS and CDR2 YYNGEE. V lost 4 bases, J lost 1 base, and 1 base stayed unmatched. The assay was immunoSEQ multiplex PCR, and TCRdb's table has in-frame clones only and misses some. The data contain about 58,000 clones, about 87% of them singletons. The V call is TRBV9, the J call TRBJ2-5; TRBD2 agrees at 10 bases. The clonotype comes from a man aged 55 to 70 with acute or convalescent COVID-19. The sample comprised peripheral blood. CDR3 bases: TGTGCCAGCAGCCGGACTAGCGGCCAAGAGACCCAGTACTTC. The encoded protein is CASSRTSGQETQYF.